The 14 T cell receptor beta chains below come from one sample, sequenced in a study of T cells in Graves' hyperthyroidism and ophthalmopathy. TCR beta CDR3 regions were amplified from RNA. An initial round of RT-PCR targeting the TCR CDR3 relied on the HTBI primer set. TCRdb reprocessed the multiplex PCR reads via MiXCR and lists one record per CDR3 protein. This sample has roughly 660,000 distinct CDR3 sequences, with 15% to 20% found just once. Sequenced: blood. These receptors were collected from a man between 50 and 59 years old with Graves' hyperthyroidism.

In this sample, this clonotype turned up a few times. The chain is built from TRBV4-1 and TRBJ1-1; a weak D match, TRBD1 (5 bases). CDR1 is MGHRA and CDR2 is YSYEKL in the germline V gene. The CDR3 is 15 residues long. Trimming removed 3 bases at V and 5 bases at J, with 16 bases between. DNA for the CDR3: TGCGCCAGCAGCCAGGGGCTTGGAGGGGAGACTGAAGCTTTCTTT. Translation gives CASSQGLGGETEAFF.

This clonotype was seen a handful of times. J is TRBJ2-5 and V is TRBV30, with a possible D match to TRBD1 (5 bases). The germline gives CDR1 GTSNPN, CDR2 SVGIG (reference sequence). The CDR3 has 12 residues. Trimming stripped 7 bases from V and 2 bases from J, with 11 bases between. CDR3: CALSAGQETQYF. CDR3 nucleotides: TGTGCCTTGTCAGCAGGGCAAGAGACCCAGTACTTC.

Many counts were recorded for this clonotype. The chain carries TRBV20-1 and TRBJ2-5; possibly TRBD1 for D (6 bases). Germline V gives CDR1 DFQATT, CDR2 SNEGSKA (reference sequence). CDR3 length: 12 residues. V lost 7 bases to trimming and J lost 1 base, with 10 bases between them. The CDR3 loop reads CSGTGSQETQYF. CDR3 DNA: TGCAGTGGTACAGGGAGCCAAGAGACCCAGTACTTC.

In this sample, this clonotype turned up many times. The V and J genes are TRBV6-1 and TRBJ1-5, with TRBD1 as a possible D gene (5 bases). The ends were cut back, 6 bases at V and 5 bases at J, with 20 bases in the middle. Germline assignment: CDR1 MNHNS and CDR2 SASEGT. The CDR3 runs to 16 residues. The CDR3 DNA sequence: TGTGCCAGCAGCTCGGCGACAGACGGTGCTTATCAGCCCCAGCATTTT. It is translated as CASSSATDGAYQPQHF.

There are a few counts of this clonotype. This sequence joins TRBV7-9 and TRBJ1-2, with D possibly being TRBD1 (6 bases). Per germline, CDR1 SEHNR and CDR2 FQNEAQ (reference sequence). V was pared by 2 bases and J by 6 bases, with 10 bases between. This CDR3 comprises 13 residues. The CDR3 loop is CASSLSRGDGYTF. Here the CDR3 DNA reads TGTGCCAGCAGCTTAAGTAGGGGGGATGGCTACACCTTC.

This clonotype was counted ten times or more. The genes are TRBV11-2 and TRBJ2-5, with TRBD1 as a possible D gene (5 bases). The CDR3 has 16 amino acids. The V gene lost 1 base and the J gene lost 1 base, with 13 bases spanning the gap. CDR1 SGHAT and CDR2 FQNNGV come from the germline V gene. DNA for the CDR3: TGTGCCAGCAGCTTAGGGGTCATTGGGGCCCAAGAGACCCAGTACTTC. As protein: CASSLGVIGAQETQYF.

This clonotype was picked up many times. The chain joins TRBV20-1 to TRBJ2-7; D is unresolved. This CDR3 has 11 amino acids. Germline V gene sequence: CDR1 DFQATT, CDR2 SNEGSKA (reference sequence). The CDR3 loop reads CSLRSAYEQYF. The CDR3 DNA reads TGCAGCCTCCGGTCAGCCTACGAGCAGTACTTC.

This chain links TRBV29-1 with TRBJ1-2; no clear D. Trimming removed 4 bases at V and 7 bases at J, with 13 bases between. The CDR3 spans 12 residues. CDR1 is SQVTM, CDR2 ANQGSEA, per germline. CDR3 protein: CSVVGPLGGYTF. DNA of the CDR3: TGCAGCGTTGTGGGTCCCCTAGGTGGCTACACCTTC.

This clonotype appeared a few times. The chain is built from TRBV28 and TRBJ2-6; D not resolved. There are 12 residues in the CDR3. The V gene's germline CDR1 is MDHEN and CDR2 SYDVKM. V gave up 7 bases and J gave up 4 bases, with 5 bases separating them. The CDR3 protein is CASKGGANVLTF. CDR3 DNA sequence: TGTGCCAGCAAGGGCGGGGCCAACGTCCTGACTTTC.

The chain employs TRBV13 and TRBJ2-7, with TRBD2 matching 12 bases. From germline, CDR1 is PRHDT and CDR2 FYEKMQ (reference sequence). The trim removed 3 bases at V and 6 bases at J, leaving 12 bases unmatched. This CDR3 has 17 residues. The chain's CDR3 is CASSFRLAGGPGSEQYF. CDR3 nucleotides: TGTGCCAGCAGCTTCAGGCTAGCGGGAGGGCCTGGTTCCGAGCAGTACTTC.

This clonotype was found many times. The chain has TRBV13 and TRBJ2-3, with TRBD1 as a possible D gene (6 bases). Trimming took 1 base from V and 2 from J, leaving 10 bases between them. This CDR3 spans 15 amino acids. Germline-derived CDR1 and CDR2 are PRHDT and FYEKMQ (reference sequence). In DNA form, the CDR3 reads TGTGCCAGCAGCTTAGACCAGGGGATCACAGATACGCAGTATTTT. This codes for CASSLDQGITDTQYF.

In this sample, this clonotype turned up many times. The chain uses TRBV28 and TRBJ2-2; 8 bases are shared with TRBD2. V was pared by 2 bases and J by 4 bases, with 9 bases of the junction left unmatched. The germline CDR1 and CDR2 sequences are MDHEN and SYDVKM. This CDR3 region has 17 residues. CDR3 loop: CASSLERSGSFTGELFF. The DNA of the CDR3 is TGTGCCAGCAGTTTAGAAAGGAGCGGGAGTTTCACCGGGGAGCTGTTTTTT. Full variable domain (remainder filled in from reference TRBV28 and TRBJ2-2): DVKVTQSSRYLVKRTGEKVFLECVQDMDHENMFWYRQDPGLGLRLIYFSYDVKMKEKGDIPEGYSVSREKKERFSLILESASTNQTSMYLCASSLERSGSFTGELFFGEGSRLTVL.

This clonotype has ten or more counts. V usage is TRBV7-8 and J usage is TRBJ2-7; D is possibly TRBD2 (6 bases). V gave up 5 bases and J gave up 2 bases, with 13 bases separating them. The CDR3 length is 14 residues. From germline, CDR1 is SGHVS and CDR2 FQNEAQ. This CDR3 is CASSRGTRTYEQYF. The CDR3 DNA follows: TGTGCCAGCAGCCGTGGGACTCGAACCTACGAGCAGTACTTC. Full variable domain (missing parts from reference TRBV7-8 and TRBJ2-7): GAGVSQSPRYKVAKRGQDVALRCDPISGHVSLFWYQQALGQGPEFLTYFQNEAQLDKSGLPSDRFFAERPEGSVSTLKIQRTQQEDSAVYLCASSRGTRTYEQYFGPGTRLTVT.

This chain links TRBV10-3 with TRBJ2-7; D may correspond to TRBD1 or TRBD2 (6 bases each). Trimming stripped 7 bases from V and 0 bases from J, with 16 bases between. CDR1 and CDR2 (germline): ENHRY, SYGVKD. The CDR3 consists of 15 residues. The chain's CDR3 is CAITPEGDFSYEQYF. CDR3 nucleotide sequence: TGTGCCATCACTCCAGAGGGGGACTTCTCCTACGAGCAGTACTTC.